The present entry profiles one T cell receptor (beta chain) with its context. The data stem from a study of T cell responses to AZD1222 COVID-19 vaccine. Trimming shortened V by 2 bases and J by 12 bases, and 8 bases separated the two germline ends. The CDR3 loop spans 12 amino acids. Germline V gene data show CDR1 as MNHEY and CDR2 as SVGAGI. Assay used: immunoSEQ multiplex PCR; TCRdb lists only in-frame clones, some missing. The table has under 75,000 clones, about 90% seen once; the top ten hold 17%. The sequence came from an adult in good health. V and J are TRBV6-5 and TRBJ1-6; D not resolved. This specimen consisted of peripheral blood, obtained on day 0 of AZD1222 vaccination. The CDR3 bases are TGTGCCAGCAGTTACCCGGGTCTACCCCTCCACTTT. It yields the protein CASSYPGLPLHF.